The 24 T cell receptor beta chains in this list originate from one sample, sequenced in a study of blood T cell repertoires in COVID-19. The data were produced by immunoSEQ multiplex PCR, yet TCRdb's version contains in-frame clones alone and is incomplete. The data hold roughly 230,000 clones, with 80% to 85% observed a single time. The sample was PBMCs or T cells enriched from blood (not recorded which). The source is a man aged 50 to 60 who had recovered from COVID-19.

V and J are TRBV19 and TRBJ1-2; D call uncertain. The CDR3 has 16 amino acids. Deletions cut 3 bases from V and 0 bases from J, with 14 bases between. The germline gives CDR1 LNHDA, CDR2 SQIVND (reference sequence). The CDR3 sequence is CASSMNQRLANYGYTF. The CDR3 DNA is TGTGCCAGTAGTATGAACCAGCGCCTAGCTAACTATGGCTACACCTTC.

The chain has TRBV7-8 and TRBJ2-6; D is unresolved. The V end lost 4 bases, the J end lost 7 bases, and 8 bases lay between the germline ends. Per germline, CDR1 SGHVS and CDR2 FQNEAQ. This CDR3 contains 13 residues. This CDR3 reads CASSSRVANVLTF. CDR3 DNA sequence: TGTGCCAGCAGCTCCCGAGTAGCCAACGTCCTGACTTTC.

V usage is TRBV5-1 and J usage is TRBJ2-5; the match to TRBD2 covers 10 bases. The V gene's germline CDR1 is SGHRS and CDR2 YFSETQ. The junction had 5 bases not matched to a gene; V was cut back by 5 bases and J by 1 base. This CDR3 region has 15 residues. The CDR3 here is CASRVASGGQETQYF. The CDR3 DNA is TGCGCCAGCAGGGTCGCTAGCGGGGGCCAAGAGACCCAGTACTTC.

The CDR3 DNA follows: TGCGCCAGCAGCAGTAGCGGCCTCCCCCCAGAGACCCAGTACTTC. Its translation is CASSSSGLPPETQYF. The rearrangement links TRBV4-3 to TRBJ2-5; perhaps TRBD2 as D (6 bases). The CDR3 has 15 residues. Germline V lookup: CDR1 LGHNA, CDR2 YSLEER. Trimming took off 5 bases at V and 4 bases at J, with 17 bases between the two ends.

V gene TRBV2 combines with J gene TRBJ2-7; 8 bases align to TRBD1. V dropped 6 bases and J dropped 6; count of bases not matched to a gene: 10. Germline V lookup: CDR1 SNHLY, CDR2 FYNNEI. The CDR3 is 14 amino acids. The DNA of the CDR3 is TGTGCCAGCAGGGCCTCAGGGGGCGTGGGCGAGCAGTACTTC. This sequence encodes CASRASGGVGEQYF.

The chain couples TRBV4-2 to TRBJ2-7, with 10 bases aligning to TRBD1. The V segment lost 1 base and the J segment 5 bases; nucleotides outside the gene matches: 11. The CDR3 sequence is 17 residues long. Germline CDR1 and CDR2: LGHNA and YNFKEQ. CDR3 DNA: TGTGCCAGCAGCCAAGGAGCTCCGGGACAGGGGCCCCACGAGCAGTACTTC. Translated, it gives CASSQGAPGQGPHEQYF.

The chain combines TRBV4-3 with TRBJ1-2; the D gene is possibly TRBD1 (5 bases). The length of the CDR3 is 16 residues. Trimming pared 0 bases from V and 4 bases from J, leaving 15 bases between. CDR1 LGHNA and CDR2 YSLEER come from the germline V gene. For the CDR3, the DNA is TGCGCCAGCAGCCAAGATCAGGGCCGGTTGACCTATGGCTACACCTTC. Translation gives CASSQDQGRLTYGYTF.

The CDR3 DNA is TGTGCCAGCAGTGACTCGAGTCGAGGGAGGACTAGCGGGAGCGTAGTACACATTCAGTACTTC. Its protein product is CASSDSSRGRTSGSVVHIQYF. The chain couples TRBV6-4 to TRBJ2-4; 13 nucleotides align to TRBD2. From germline, CDR1 is MRHNA and CDR2 SNTAGT. This CDR3 spans 21 amino acids. V lost 0 bases, J lost 8 bases, and 19 bases stayed unmatched.

This chain uses TRBV6-5 with TRBJ1-2, with TRBD1 matching over 7 bases. Per germline, CDR1 MNHEY and CDR2 SVGAGI. CDR3 length: 14 amino acids. The V gene end was trimmed by 0 bases and the J gene end by 7 bases; junction bases not matched to a gene: 5. This CDR3 reads CASSYSRGGRGYTF. The CDR3 DNA follows: TGTGCCAGCAGTTACTCGAGAGGGGGCCGTGGCTACACCTTC.

The gene calls are TRBV30 and TRBJ1-1, with D possibly matching TRBD1 (6 bases). The ends were cut back, 8 bases at V and 5 bases at J, with 18 bases in the middle. CDR1 and CDR2 from the germline V gene are GTSNPN and SVGIG (reference sequence). The CDR3 totals 13 residues. The CDR3: CATRAVGGTEAFF. CDR3 sequence (DNA): TGTGCCACAAGGGCCGTAGGGGGAACTGAAGCTTTCTTT.

The V call is TRBV14, the J call TRBJ1-2; D remains unclear. The CDR3 is 15 residues long. Deletions cut 4 bases from V and 8 bases from J, with 20 bases between. Germline V gene sequence: CDR1 SGHDN, CDR2 FVKESK. The CDR3 DNA sequence: TGTGCCAGCAGCCCCCGGGCCGGGAGCCTTAGCGGCTACACCTTC. Translating it yields CASSPRAGSLSGYTF.

This chain connects TRBV6-5 to TRBJ2-7; D may be TRBD2 (6 bases). This CDR3 region has 13 residues. The germline V and J ends were trimmed by 6 bases and 9 bases, with 18 bases remaining between them. Per the germline V gene, CDR1 is MNHEY and CDR2 is SVGAGI. The CDR3: CASRQEGRGLQYF. In DNA form, the CDR3 reads TGTGCCAGCAGGCAGGAGGGAAGAGGCCTGCAGTACTTC.

The genes are TRBV7-9 and TRBJ1-1; TRBD1 might be the D (6 bases). This CDR3 has 15 amino acids. With 6 bases removed from V and 0 bases from J, the gap between germline ends came to 14 bases. Germline values: CDR1 SEHNR, CDR2 FQNEAQ (reference sequence). The CDR3 sequence is CASRYRDTMNTEAFF. Written as DNA, the CDR3 is TGTGCCAGCAGGTACAGGGATACGATGAACACTGAAGCTTTCTTT.

J is TRBJ2-1 and V is TRBV21-1; the table's D call TRBD2 went unverified against the DNA. TRBV21-1 is a pseudogene. The CDR3 covers 18 residues. The CDR3 loop is CASSKGIRGTSGYNEQFF. The CDR3 nucleotides read TGTGCCAGCAGCAAAGGCATCAGGGGGACTAGCGGCTACAATGAGCAGTTCTTC.

The chain employs TRBV19 and TRBJ1-2; TRBD1 matches at 9 bases. The CDR3 contains 12 residues. Trimming took 8 bases from V and 6 from J; bases not matched to a gene: 4. Germline V gives CDR1 LNHDA, CDR2 SQIVND (reference sequence). CDR3 coding DNA: TGTGCCAGTGCGACAGGGGGGAATGGCTACACCTTC. Translated, it gives CASATGGNGYTF.

This clone was picked up one time. The genes are TRBV7-8 and TRBJ1-1; the D is unclear. The CDR3 is made up of 14 amino acids. V was trimmed by 3 bases and J by 3 bases, leaving 11 bases between them. CDR1 is SGHVS and CDR2 is FQNEAQ in the germline V gene. In DNA form, the CDR3 reads TGTGCCAGCAGCTTGAAATCCAGATACACTGAAGCTTTCTTT. Translation: CASSLKSRYTEAFF. Full variable domain (rest looked up from reference TRBV7-8 and TRBJ1-1): GAGVSQSPRYKVAKRGQDVALRCDPISGHVSLFWYQQALGQGPEFLTYFQNEAQLDKSGLPSDRFFAERPEGSVSTLKIQRTQQEDSAVYLCASSLKSRYTEAFFGQGTRLTVV.

V and J are TRBV30 and TRBJ2-7; perhaps TRBD1 as D (5 bases). The CDR3 has 13 amino acids. V was cut by 4 bases and J by 3 bases, with 13 bases left in between. Germline loops: CDR1 GTSNPN, CDR2 SVGIG (reference sequence). As DNA, the CDR3 is TGTGCCTGGACAGGGAATCACGGCTACGAGCAGTACTTC. It is translated as CAWTGNHGYEQYF.

The gene calls are TRBV3-1 (or the pseudogene TRBV3-2) and TRBJ2-7, with D unclear. Germline CDR1 reads LGHDT; CDR2 reads YNNKEL (reference sequence). The CDR3 contains 16 residues. V lost 1 base and J lost 2, with 15 bases in between. CDR3 in DNA: TGTGCCAGCAGCCAAGCGGTTACGTACAGTACCTACGAGCAGTACTTC. It yields the protein CASSQAVTYSTYEQYF.

V gene TRBV18 combines with J gene TRBJ1-3, with D perhaps TRBD1 (5 bases). This CDR3 has 14 residues. Trimming took off 0 bases at V and 2 bases at J, with 5 bases between the two ends. Germline V gene lookup returns CDR1 KGHSH and CDR2 LQKENI. DNA for the CDR3: TGTGCCAGCTCACCACCGACAGCTGGAAACACCATATATTTT. Translating gives CASSPPTAGNTIYF.

The chain recombines TRBV4-3 with TRBJ2-7; 8 bases are a match to TRBD2. Trimming cost V 0 bases and J 3 bases; bases outside gene matches: 10. Germline CDR1 and CDR2: LGHNA and YSLEER. The CDR3 loop spans 17 amino acids. CDR3 amino acids: CASSQDPRGGAFYEQYF. The CDR3 nucleotides read TGCGCCAGCAGCCAAGATCCTCGGGGGGGCGCTTTCTACGAGCAGTACTTC.

Here the CDR3 DNA reads TGTGCCAGCAGCGTAATCCCTAGCGGGATCTACGAGCAGTACTTC. It translates to CASSVIPSGIYEQYF. This chain uses TRBV9 with TRBJ2-7; 9 bases are a match to TRBD2. Germline V gives CDR1 SGDLS, CDR2 YYNGEE. V shed 1 base and J 3 bases; nucleotides not matched to a gene: 5. CDR3 length: 15 residues.

The rearrangement joins TRBV9 to TRBJ2-5; 9 bases are a match to TRBD1. With V trimmed by 0 bases and J by 3 bases, 0 bases remained unmatched. Germline V CDR1 and CDR2: SGDLS, YYNGEE. The CDR3 covers 14 residues. This chain's CDR3 is CASSVGTGEETQYF. The CDR3 DNA follows: TGTGCCAGCAGCGTAGGGACAGGGGAAGAGACCCAGTACTTC.

V and J are TRBV4-1 and TRBJ2-7, with 9 bases matching TRBD1. V lost 4 bases and J lost 2; bases outside the gene matches: 15. This CDR3 spans 18 amino acids. Germline V gives CDR1 MGHRA, CDR2 YSYEKL. The CDR3 bases are TGCGCCAGCAGCCCAGGGGACAGGGCCAACTTATCAGCCTACGAGCAGTACTTC. This translates into CASSPGDRANLSAYEQYF.

This rearrangement joins TRBV4-2 to TRBJ2-5; 8 nucleotides match TRBD2. The V gene end was trimmed by 0 bases and the J gene end by 5 bases; junction bases not matched to a gene: 11. Germline values: CDR1 LGHNA, CDR2 YNFKEQ. The CDR3 covers 17 residues. Written as DNA, the CDR3 is TGTGCCAGCAGCCAAGAAGAAGCCGGGGGGGCCGAGGAGACCCAGTACTTC. Translating gives CASSQEEAGGAEETQYF.